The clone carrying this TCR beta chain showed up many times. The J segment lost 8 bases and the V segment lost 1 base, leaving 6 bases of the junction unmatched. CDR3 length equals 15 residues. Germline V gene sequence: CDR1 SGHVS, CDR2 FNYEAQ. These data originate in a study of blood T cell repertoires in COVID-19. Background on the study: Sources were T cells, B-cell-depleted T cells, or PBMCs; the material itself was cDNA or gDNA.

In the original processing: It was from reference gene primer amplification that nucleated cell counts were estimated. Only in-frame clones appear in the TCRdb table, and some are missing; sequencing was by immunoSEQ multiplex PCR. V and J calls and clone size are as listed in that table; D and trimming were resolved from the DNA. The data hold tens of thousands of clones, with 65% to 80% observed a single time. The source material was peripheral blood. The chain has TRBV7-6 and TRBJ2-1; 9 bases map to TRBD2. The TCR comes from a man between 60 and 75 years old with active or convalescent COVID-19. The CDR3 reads CASSLVAGGLDEQFF. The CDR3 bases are TGTGCCAGCAGCTTAGTGGCGGGGGGGCTCGATGAGCAGTTCTTC.